This T cell receptor beta chain was captured by sequencing in a study of OX40 agonist ivuxolimab in advanced cancers. Whole-study context: Patients were dosed with the agonistic anti-OX40 (CD134) antibody ivuxolimab. Patients received intravenous ivuxolimab every 2 weeks at 0.01 to 10 mg/kg. Of the participants, around 39% had some prior anti-PD-1, anti-PD-L1 or anti-CTLA-4 therapy, which was allowed.

Sequenced by immunoSEQ multiplex PCR; TCRdb stores in-frame clones only, minus some. Of 55,000 to 85,000 clones in the sample, 75% to 90% are singletons; the top ten hold 2.5% to 3%. General study results and limits: Within 6 weeks, CD4+ and CD8+ blood T cells expanded clonally at 0.1 to 3.0 mg/kg.

As regards this clone: Its target is not known.

The source is an adult with an advanced solid tumor such as melanoma, head and neck, liver or kidney cancer. The sequenced sample was CD4+ or CD8+ T cells sorted from blood, obtained in a trial of the OX40 agonist ivuxolimab.

The CDR3, as DNA: TGTGCCAGCGGGGTAGCGGGGGCAGATACGCAGTATTTT. Translating it yields CASGVAGADTQYF. The chain links TRBV18 to TRBJ2-3; 9 nucleotides agree with TRBD2. The V and J ends lost 8 bases and 4 bases, in that order; junction bases with no gene match: 4. The length of the CDR3 is 13 residues. The germline V gene has CDR1 KGHSH and CDR2 LQKENI. The full variable domain, completed using reference TRBV18 and TRBJ2-3, is NAGVMQNPRHLVRRRGQEARLRCSPMKGHSHVYWYRQLPEEGLKFMVYLQKENIIDESGMPKERFSAEFPKEGPSILRIQQVVRGDSAAYFCASGVAGADTQYFGPGTRLTVL.